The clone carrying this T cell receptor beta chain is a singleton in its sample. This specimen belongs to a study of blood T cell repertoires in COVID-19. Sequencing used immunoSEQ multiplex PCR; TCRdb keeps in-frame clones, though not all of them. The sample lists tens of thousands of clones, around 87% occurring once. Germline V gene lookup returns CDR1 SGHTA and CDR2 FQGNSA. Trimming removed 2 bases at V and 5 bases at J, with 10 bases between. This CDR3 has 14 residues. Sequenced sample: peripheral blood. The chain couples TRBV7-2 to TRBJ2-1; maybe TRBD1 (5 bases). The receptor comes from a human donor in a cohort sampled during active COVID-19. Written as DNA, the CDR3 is TGTGCCAGCAGCTTACCCGTGGGGCACAATGAGCAGTTCTTC. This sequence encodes CASSLPVGHNEQFF. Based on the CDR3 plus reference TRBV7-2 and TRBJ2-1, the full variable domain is GAGVSQSPSNKVTEKGKDVELRCDPISGHTALYWYRQSLGQGLEFLIYFQGNSAPDKSGLPSDRFSAERTGGSVSTLTIQRTQQEDSAVYLCASSLPVGHNEQFFGPGTRLTVL.